These 19 T cell receptor beta chains originate from one sample sequenced in a study of OX40 agonist ivuxolimab in advanced cancers. The assay was immunoSEQ multiplex PCR, and TCRdb's table has in-frame clones only and misses some. The table lists tens of thousands of clones, 85% to 95% of them singletons. This material consisted of CD4+ or CD8+ T cells sorted from blood, taken in a trial of the OX40 agonist ivuxolimab. The receptors were gathered from an adult with an advanced solid tumor such as melanoma, head and neck, liver or kidney cancer.

The chain recombines TRBV11-2 with TRBJ2-3; tentatively, D is TRBD2 (5 bases). This CDR3 has 16 residues. Germline loops: CDR1 SGHAT, CDR2 FQNNGV. Trimming shortened V by 1 base and J by 2 bases, and 13 bases separated the two germline ends. The CDR3 loop reads CASSLVFSDYTDTQYF. CDR3 DNA sequence: TGTGCCAGCAGCTTAGTATTTTCCGACTACACAGATACGCAGTATTTT.

J is TRBJ2-5 and V is TRBV9; the match to TRBD1 covers 7 bases. Germline lookup yields CDR1 SGDLS and CDR2 YYNGEE. The V and J ends lost 4 bases and 4 bases, in that order; junction bases with no gene match: 13. The CDR3 runs 16 residues. The CDR3 region has the DNA TGTGCCAGCAGCCCTTCGGGACAGCCTATAAGAGAGACCCAGTACTTC. It is translated as CASSPSGQPIRETQYF.

This rearrangement joins TRBV4-3 to TRBJ2-2; D is uncertain. The CDR3 sequence is 15 residues long. The V gene's germline CDR1 is LGHNA and CDR2 YSLEER. The V and J ends lost 1 base and 7 bases respectively, with 13 bases between them. The CDR3 DNA follows: TGCGCCAGCAGCCAAGGAACGGCCTGGAACGGGGAGCTGTTTTTT. As protein: CASSQGTAWNGELFF.

V gene TRBV7-9 combines with J gene TRBJ1-5; TRBD1 is a possible D gene (5 bases). V lost 1 base and J lost 6, with 10 bases in between. The CDR3 runs 14 residues. The germline gives CDR1 SEHNR, CDR2 FQNEAQ (reference sequence). The CDR3 DNA reads as TGTGCCAGCAGCTTAGGAGGGGCAAGTCAGCCCCAGCATTTT. Translated, it gives CASSLGGASQPQHF. The full variable domain, rest sourced from reference TRBV7-9 and TRBJ1-5, is DTGVSQNPRHKITKRGQNVTFRCDPISEHNRLYWYRQTLGQGPEFLTYFQNEAQLEKSRLLSDRFSAERPKGSFSTLEIQRTEQGDSAMYLCASSLGGASQPQHFGDGTRLSIL.

The chain couples TRBV29-1 to TRBJ2-7; 8 nucleotides align to TRBD2. Germline CDR1 reads SQVTM; CDR2 reads ANQGSEA. Unmatched junction bases numbered 11, after V lost 2 bases and J lost 2 bases. The CDR3 sequence is 16 residues long. Here the CDR3 DNA reads TGCAGCGTTGAATTGTGGCTAGCGGGTCAAACCTACGAGCAGTACTTC. It translates to CSVELWLAGQTYEQYF.

This chain uses TRBV6-5 with TRBJ2-7; possible D gene TRBD1, 5 bases. The CDR3 covers 13 residues. Per germline, CDR1 MNHEY and CDR2 SVGAGI. Deletions cut 6 bases from V and 2 bases from J, with 11 bases between. In DNA form, the CDR3 reads TGTGCCAGCAGGTCAGGGTGGCCCTACGAGCAGTACTTC. Residues: CASRSGWPYEQYF.

The chain links TRBV27 to TRBJ2-7; 14 bases match TRBD2. Trimming removed 4 bases from V and 5 bases from J; junction bases left unmatched: 4. The germline V gene encodes CDR1 MNHEY and CDR2 SMNVEV (reference sequence). This CDR3 spans 15 amino acids. The CDR3 DNA is TGTGCCAGCAGTTCCGGGACTAGCGGGAGTAACGAGCAGTACTTC. Translating it yields CASSSGTSGSNEQYF.

This clone was counted only a few times. This chain connects TRBV5-5 to TRBJ1-2; D gene uncertain. Germline CDR1 and CDR2: SGHKS and YYEKEE (reference sequence). This CDR3 spans 15 amino acids. V shed 1 base and J shed 4 bases, with 14 bases lying between them. CDR3 in amino acids: CASSLSRGQSYGYTF. CDR3 DNA: TGTGCCAGCAGCTTGTCGCGTGGGCAGTCCTATGGCTACACCTTC.

This clone was recorded only once. The CDR3 protein is CASRRGYTDTQYF. CDR3 in DNA: TGTGCCAGCAGGAGGGGGTACACAGATACGCAGTATTTT. The chain has TRBV28 and TRBJ2-3; the D gene is possibly TRBD1 (6 bases). Trimming pared 6 bases from V and 2 bases from J, leaving 9 bases between. CDR1 and CDR2 from the germline V gene are MDHEN and SYDVKM. The CDR3 covers 13 residues. The variable domain in full, completed from reference TRBV28 and TRBJ2-3, reads DVKVTQSSRYLVKRTGEKVFLECVQDMDHENMFWYRQDPGLGLRLIYFSYDVKMKEKGDIPEGYSVSREKKERFSLILESASTNQTSMYLCASRRGYTDTQYFGPGTRLTVL.

The table lists this clone with a count of one. The rearrangement links TRBV29-1 to TRBJ1-4, with D unresolved. V was shortened by 6 bases and J by 8 bases, with 16 bases between the two germline ends. The CDR3 spans 13 residues. Germline CDR1 and CDR2: SQVTM and ANQGSEA. DNA for the CDR3: TGCAGCGTGGTACCGGGCAGTGGCGAAAAACTGTTTTTT. Protein sequence: CSVVPGSGEKLFF.

This sequence joins TRBV5-6 and TRBJ2-7, with TRBD1 identical over 8 bases. The V and J ends lost 4 bases and 5 bases, in that order; junction bases with no gene match: 14. Germline V lookup: CDR1 SGHDT, CDR2 YYEEEE. The CDR3 runs to 16 residues. CDR3 amino acids: CASSVGWTGLVDEQYF. CDR3 coding DNA: TGTGCCAGCAGCGTAGGCTGGACAGGGCTCGTCGACGAGCAGTACTTC.

For the CDR3, the DNA is TGTGCCAGTAGCACAAACCCACTAATGGGGGGACCCAATTTGCAGTTCTTC. It codes for CASSTNPLMGGPNLQFF. The genes are TRBV19 and TRBJ2-1, with D maybe TRBD2 (6 bases). Germline V gene sequence: CDR1 LNHDA, CDR2 SQIVND (reference sequence). This CDR3 spans 17 amino acids. V shed 6 bases and J shed 12 bases, with 30 bases lying between them.

The V gene is TRBV28, the J gene TRBJ1-5; D not resolved. CDR3 length: 13 amino acids. Between the trimmed V and J ends, which lost 8 bases and 5 bases, there was a span of 13 bases. CDR1 and CDR2 (germline): MDHEN, SYDVKM. CDR3 protein: CASQVQEDQPQHF. The DNA for the CDR3 is TGTGCCAGCCAGGTGCAAGAGGATCAGCCCCAGCATTTT.

The chain joins TRBV9 to TRBJ2-7; D might be TRBD2 (5 bases). The CDR3 runs 13 residues. Germline V lookup: CDR1 SGDLS, CDR2 YYNGEE. Deletions cut 3 bases from V and 3 bases from J, with 10 bases between. The CDR3 DNA reads TGTGCCAGCAGCGCTGGACTCGTCTACGAGCAGTACTTC. It specifies CASSAGLVYEQYF.

The rearrangement uses TRBV9 and TRBJ1-4; D not certain. This CDR3 contains 12 residues. V was clipped by 2 bases and J by 8 bases, with 7 bases between them. Germline values: CDR1 SGDLS, CDR2 YYNGEE. The CDR3 protein is CASSVSGEKLFF. The CDR3 DNA reads as TGTGCCAGCAGCGTGAGTGGGGAAAAACTGTTTTTT.

This chain joins TRBV28 and TRBJ1-5; D is perhaps TRBD1 (5 bases). The CDR3 length is 14 residues. V was cut by 6 bases and J by 2 bases, with 11 bases left in between. Germline V gene sequence: CDR1 MDHEN, CDR2 SYDVKM. CDR3 region: CASSGAGGNQPQHF. The CDR3 DNA reads TGTGCCAGCAGCGGGGCTGGCGGCAATCAGCCCCAGCATTTT. Combining the CDR3 with reference TRBV28 and TRBJ1-5 gives the whole variable domain DVKVTQSSRYLVKRTGEKVFLECVQDMDHENMFWYRQDPGLGLRLIYFSYDVKMKEKGDIPEGYSVSREKKERFSLILESASTNQTSMYLCASSGAGGNQPQHFGDGTRLSIL.

This clone was seen just once. The DNA for the CDR3 is TGTGCCAGCAGCTTCACGGGAGGGCTGAGCGATACGCAGTATTTT. This sequence encodes CASSFTGGLSDTQYF. The rearrangement joins TRBV11-3 to TRBJ2-3; 8 nucleotides agree with TRBD2. The V segment lost 3 bases and the J segment 6 bases; nucleotides outside the gene matches: 8. The CDR3 sequence is 15 residues long. Germline CDR1 is SGHNT and CDR2 is YENEEA.

This clone was recorded only once. The chain is built from TRBV27 and TRBJ2-2; a possible D gene is TRBD1 (5 bases). Germline V lookup: CDR1 MNHEY, CDR2 SMNVEV (reference sequence). Trimming cost V 3 bases and J 4 bases, with 30 bases left between them. This CDR3 has 21 amino acids. CDR3: CASSFWDGAIRPLGGTGELFF. For the CDR3, the DNA is TGTGCCAGCAGTTTTTGGGATGGGGCCATCAGACCCCTTGGCGGCACCGGGGAGCTGTTTTTT.

The rearrangement uses TRBV5-6 and TRBJ2-1; D perhaps matches TRBD1 (6 bases). V lost 1 base and J 5 bases, leaving 13 bases between the germline ends. The CDR3 is 15 amino acids. From germline, CDR1 is SGHDT and CDR2 YYEEEE. The CDR3 nucleotides are TGTGCCAGCAGCTTGTCCGGGACAAATGACAATGAGCAGTTCTTC. It encodes CASSLSGTNDNEQFF. Full variable domain (rest looked up from reference TRBV5-6 and TRBJ2-1): DAGVTQSPTHLIKTRGQQVTLRCSPKSGHDTVSWYQQALGQGPQFIFQYYEEEERQRGNFPDRFSGHQFPNYSSELNVNALLLGDSALYLCASSLSGTNDNEQFFGPGTRLTVL.